A selection of T cell receptor beta chains follows, all from one sample in a study of OX40 agonist ivuxolimab in advanced cancers. The data were produced by immunoSEQ multiplex PCR, yet TCRdb's version contains in-frame clones alone and is incomplete. The sample has fewer than 40,000 clones; around 80% are singletons. Sequenced here: CD4+ or CD8+ T cells sorted from blood, sampled in a trial of the OX40 agonist ivuxolimab. The receptors stem from an adult with an advanced solid tumor such as melanoma, head and neck, liver or kidney cancer. Each CDR3 is given with its conserved first and last residue. Expanded clones are given a class, and other clones once, few, many or no size at all.

V gene,clone size,CDR3 length,CDR3 protein
TRBV6-5,.,16,CTSSYSWQGAGNTIYF
TRBV2,.,18,CASSQGANLLGSGNTIYF
TRBV9,.,13,CASSVHQNTEAFF
TRBV6-1,.,15,CASSVMGQGPGELFF
TRBV5-1,.,16,CASSSTTGGIATEAFF
TRBV10-3,.,16,CAISERGTVNTGELFF
TRBV7-9,few,12,CASSFPNYGYTF
TRBV6-5,.,15,CASSSGAGHTYEQYF
TRBV5-6,.,11,CASSTNYEQYF
TRBV11-2,.,15,CASSWHRTGENEQFF
TRBV25-1,once,16,CASSVLMGGQANEQYF
TRBV2,.,12,CASIQRGGEQFF
TRBV11-1,.,15,CASSSRGGGLDTQYF
TRBV15,.,14,CATTLDPSTDTQYF
TRBV18,.,16,CASSPPLRGSSYEQYF
TRBV4-2,.,14,CASSHSPGLDTQYF
TRBV6-1,.,15,CASSGDPGSTDTQYF
TRBV11-2,.,14,CASSLLGQNTEAFF